The 4 T cell receptor beta chains reported below all come from one sample, sequenced in a study of blood T cells in healthy people across ages. Then a second PCR, running about 6 to 11 cycles, was carried out with a sample-barcoded 5' primer and a J-beta primer mix. Via MiXCR, TCRdb re-called the 5' RACE reads, giving one row per CDR3 protein. The table includes around 1.5 million distinct CDR3 sequences, 42% detected once. The sequencing sample was made of blood. The source of these receptors is a woman between 18 and 29 years old in good health.

The chain links TRBV6-2 or TRBV6-3 to TRBJ2-7, with 8 nucleotides matching TRBD2. V lost 2 bases and J lost 4; bases outside the gene matches: 10. Germline V gene data show CDR1 as MNHEY and CDR2 as SVGEGT. The CDR3 is 16 residues long. The CDR3 here is CASSYLRVVAGYEQYF. The CDR3 DNA reads TGTGCCAGCAGTTACCTCCGGGTGGTAGCGGGGTACGAGCAGTACTTC.

Ten or more counts support this clonotype. This chain connects TRBV29-1 to TRBJ2-7, with TRBD2 identical over 11 bases. The CDR3 has 15 amino acids. The V segment lost 6 bases and the J segment 0 bases; nucleotides outside the gene matches: 7. The germline V gene encodes CDR1 SQVTM and CDR2 ANQGSEA. The CDR3 DNA reads TGCAGCGTCAACATAGCGGGAGGGTTCTCCTACGAGCAGTACTTC. This codes for CSVNIAGGFSYEQYF.

The V gene is TRBV20-1, the J gene TRBJ2-7, with a possible D match to TRBD2 (5 bases). Trimming removed 1 base at V and 7 bases at J, with 8 bases between. CDR3 length: 11 residues. From germline, CDR1 is DFQATT and CDR2 SNEGSKA (reference sequence). The CDR3 DNA is TGCAGTGCTAGAGTTACGGGAGAGCAGTACTTC. Protein product: CSARVTGEQYF.

This clonotype was seen more than once but under ten times. V gene TRBV10-3 combines with J gene TRBJ1-2; D is ambiguous. V was shortened by 9 bases and J by 4 bases, with 12 bases between the two germline ends. This CDR3 spans 12 amino acids. From germline, CDR1 is ENHRY and CDR2 SYGVKD. CDR3 coding DNA: TGTGCCATTAGGCGCCGTGTCTATGGCTACACCTTC. This translates into CAIRRRVYGYTF.